This T cell receptor (beta chain) was profiled in a study of shared clonotypes between healthy human individuals. Data came from immunoSEQ multiplex PCR; TCRdb stores just in-frame clones and leaves some out. The sample has over 1.4 million clones, around 95% seen once; the top ten hold over 1%. On this clone: Its antigen is unknown.

CDR3 length equals 14 residues. Germline CDR1 is SQVTM and CDR2 is ANQGSEA. V lost 6 bases to trimming and J lost 6 bases; unmatched junction nucleotides: 9. Study observations and caveats: In general, naive subsets displayed greater estimated richness than memory subsets did.

Sample: naive CD4+ T cells sorted from blood. Subset noted: CD45RA+ positively selected. The sequence derives from a man aged 25-40 years in good health. This chain uses TRBV29-1 with TRBJ2-2; TRBD1 matches at 8 bases. DNA for the CDR3: TGCAGCGTCGCAACCTCAGGGGGCCCCGGGGAGCTGTTTTTT. This translates into CSVATSGGPGELFF.